A selection of T cell receptor beta chains follows, all from one sample in a study of blood T cell repertoires in COVID-19. Using immunoSEQ multiplex PCR, the repertoire was profiled, and TCRdb retains in-frame clones only, with some absent. The sample has 250,000 to 300,000 clones; about 87% are singletons. Sequencing was performed on peripheral blood. The receptors shown here come from a woman aged 40 to 50 with acute or convalescent COVID-19. CDR3s include the opening cysteine and the closing phenylalanine or tryptophan. D genes are given only for firm matches.

CASSLLSTAQRVNEQFF	TGTGCCAGCAGTTTACTTTCGACAGCCCAGAGAGTCAATGAGCAGTTCTTC	.	TRBV27	TRBJ2-1
CASRPRTGSNTEAFF	TGTGCCAGCAGACCAAGGACAGGATCGAACACTGAAGCTTTCTTT	TRBD1	TRBV2	TRBJ1-1
CASSENRVTEAFF	TGTGCCAGCAGTGAAAACAGGGTCACTGAAGCTTTCTTT	.	TRBV2	TRBJ1-1
CASSLPGLYNEKLFF	TGTGCCAGCAGCTTACCGGGACTGTATAATGAAAAACTGTTTTTT	.	TRBV14	TRBJ1-4
CASSPYSNRGQGDSGELFF	TGCGCCAGCAGCCCATACTCTAACCGGGGACAGGGTGATTCCGGGGAGCTGTTTTTT	TRBD1	TRBV23-1	TRBJ2-2
CATSDWGTGDTDTQYF	TGTGCCACCAGTGATTGGGGGACAGGGGACACAGATACGCAGTATTTT	TRBD1	TRBV24-1	TRBJ2-3
CASRPGLWTRRGTDTQYF	TGCGCCAGCAGACCCGGACTATGGACCCGCCGTGGCACAGATACGCAGTATTTT	.	TRBV10-2	TRBJ2-3
CASSLPGQGYTQYF	TGTGCCAGCAGCCTGCCGGGACAGGGTTATACGCAGTATTTT	TRBD1	TRBV7-9	TRBJ2-3
CAITENLGAPTEAFF	TGTGCCATCACCGAAAACCTTGGGGCGCCCACTGAAGCTTTCTTT	.	TRBV10-3	TRBJ1-1
CASSLDGNYGYTF	TGTGCCAGCAGCTTAGACGGTAACTATGGCTACACCTTC	.	TRBV7-2	TRBJ1-2
CASSEYGLAGGETDTQYF	TGTGCCAGCAGTGAATATGGGCTAGCGGGGGGGGAAACAGATACGCAGTATTTT	TRBD2	TRBV25-1	TRBJ2-3
CASSGTGLHRETQYF	TGTGCCAGCAGCGGGACAGGGTTGCATAGGGAGACCCAGTACTTC	TRBD1	TRBV9	TRBJ2-5
CSVRQLAGVYNEQFF	TGCAGCGTTCGTCAACTAGCGGGGGTTTACAATGAGCAGTTCTTC	TRBD2	TRBV29-1	TRBJ2-1